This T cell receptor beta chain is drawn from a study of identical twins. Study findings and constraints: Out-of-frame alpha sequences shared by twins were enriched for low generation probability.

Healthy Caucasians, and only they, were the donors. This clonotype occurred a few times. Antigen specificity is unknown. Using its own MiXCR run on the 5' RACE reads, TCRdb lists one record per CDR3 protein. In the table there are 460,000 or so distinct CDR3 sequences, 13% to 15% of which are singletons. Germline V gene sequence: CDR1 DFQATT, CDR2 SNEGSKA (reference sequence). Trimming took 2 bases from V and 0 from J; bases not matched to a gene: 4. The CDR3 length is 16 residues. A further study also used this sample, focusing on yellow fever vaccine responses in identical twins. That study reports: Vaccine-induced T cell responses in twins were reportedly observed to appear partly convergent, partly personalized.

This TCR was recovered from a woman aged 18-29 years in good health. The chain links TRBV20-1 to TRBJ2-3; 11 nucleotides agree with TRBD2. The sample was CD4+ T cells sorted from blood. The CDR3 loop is CSARSGLAASTDTQYF. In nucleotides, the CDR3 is TGCAGTGCTAGATCGGGACTAGCGGCTAGCACAGATACGCAGTATTTT.